This T cell receptor beta chain was observed in a study of blood T cells in healthy people across ages (dated by TCRdb to 2013 to 2016). Regarding the complete study: In model experiments, template switching captured roughly one uniquely barcoded TCR beta cDNA molecule for every two T cells. To track age-related changes in TCR beta repertoire diversity, the study relied on deep sequencing normalized with unique cDNA molecular identifiers. Donors were grouped into four age groups: young (average roughly 15 years), middle-aged (39), aged (around 60) and long-lived (approximately 82). Donors of different ages were randomly distributed across sequencing lanes to avoid experimental bias. Two additional independent replicas of 1 million unique cDNA reads from the same blood draw were analyzed for two donors (one aged 18 to 30 and one aged 80 or older). What the work shows at the level of the full study, not this receptor alone: Because donor CMV infection status was unknown, age-related changes in expanded clonotypes were potentially confounded. Because profiling used bulk unsorted PBMCs, naive and antigen-experienced compartments could not be compared conclusively. Observed TCR beta diversity per million T cells fell roughly linearly with age, and a significant reduction was already apparent by age about 38. Compared with the aged group, the long-lived group had more naive CD4+ T cells, fewer expanded clones and increased TCR diversity, suggesting age selection. Observed TCR beta diversity correlated strongly with the percentage of naive T cells measured by flow cytometry. Estimates of total diversity from one million sequenced T cells were regarded as lower bounds and underestimates.

The 39 donors, aged about 6 to 95 years, were systemically healthy Caucasian individuals from Russia. Around 10 milliliters of peripheral blood were drawn from each donor into EDTA-treated Vacutainer tubes. Ficoll-Paque density-gradient centrifugation was used to isolate PBMCs, with at least 7 million per sample. Trizol reagent was used to extract total RNA from the PBMCs, yielding at least 5.5 micrograms per sample. The percentages of naive CD45RAhigh/CD27high T cells were determined by flow cytometry on a PBMC aliquot from every donor. There are a few counts of this clonotype. The antigen it recognizes is unknown. No much larger clone exists at a distance of one base, and base qualities are not known. Trimming leaves V shorter by 5 bases and J shorter by 3 bases, with the junction holding 5 bases beyond the gene matches. CDR1 and CDR2 (SGHTA, FQGTGA) derive from the germline V gene. Its CDR3 holds 16 amino acids, cysteine through phenylalanine. Just CDR3 DNA is preserved here, 48 bases in frame from base 1.

The library was made by 5' RACE. The instrument given in TCRdb is Illumina HiSeq 2500. The second PCR ran for about 6 to 12 cycles and used a J-beta primer mix along with a sample-barcoded 5' primer. A unique molecular identifier was introduced onto each TCR beta cDNA molecule by a template-switch 5' adaptor carrying 12 random nucleotides. At least 3 million CDR3-containing paired-end reads were obtained from each sample. The Mint cDNA synthesis kit, primed by a TRBC-specific oligonucleotide, was used to synthesize first-strand cDNA from all RNA. After uracil-DNA glycosylase treatment, a first 18-cycle PCR used universal primers M1SS and BC2_uni_R on all cDNA. On the authors' methods: Normalization of each sample was performed by random selection of 1 million high-quality reads, each carrying a distinct molecular identifier. Reads sharing molecular identifiers were discarded rather than binned into consensus sequences. MiTCR, set to a Q25 quality threshold and the strictest error-elimination algorithm, was used for CDR3 identification, clonotype clustering and error correction. A nonparametric unseen species model with Euler transformation was used to estimate lower-bound total TCR beta diversity. TCRdb trimmed the raw reads at Q25, called clones with MiXCR and kept productive beta chains. Each record represents a unique CDR3 protein, reported with the most common genes and DNA among its rows. The V and J calls, along with clone size, are taken from TCRdb and not from the paper's own processing. This sample holds about 730,000 distinct CDR3 sequences; 40% to 45% were observed only once. The ten biggest clones cover under 25% of the sample.

The clonotype originates from a woman aged 60-75 years in good health. The sequencing input was blood. Rearrangement joined TRBV7-3 to TRBJ2-1; 12 nucleotides in the junction match TRBD2. The DNA sequence reads TGTGCCAGCAGCCCTAGCGGGAGGGCCGACTACAATGAGCAGTTCTTC. Translated, it gives CASSPSGRADYNEQFF.